These T cell receptor beta chains were read from a single sample in a study of regulatory T cells in long-lasting Graves disease. TCRdb independently ran MiXCR on the multiplex PCR reads; one entry per CDR3 protein. This table holds hundreds of thousands of distinct CDR3 sequences, under 25% found once. The sample consisted of peripheral blood mononuclear cells (PBMCs), taken when the disease was refractory, from a patient treated with antithyroid drugs. These receptors came from a female donor with Graves disease. CDR3s include the opening cysteine and the closing phenylalanine or tryptophan. The D gene is left open where the match is weak. A row's size may be missing; if present it is once, few, many or a size class.

size	J	D	V	CDR3
few	TRBJ2-1	.	TRBV10-2	CASRDTMGGGNEQFF
.	TRBJ1-1	.	TRBV4-1	CASSLEVVNTEAFF
.	TRBJ2-7	.	TRBV7-9	CASSLSGRGPSYEQYF
many	TRBJ2-5	TRBD1	TRBV7-9	CASSFDPAGQEETQYF
many	TRBJ2-5	.	TRBV28	CASNRRGVTQYF
few	TRBJ2-2	TRBD2	TRBV25-1	CASSDLGREKCPGELFF
many	TRBJ1-5	.	TRBV12-3/TRBV12-4	CASSPGVWGESNQPQHF
.	TRBJ2-3	.	TRBV11-2	CASSAQDYRTDTQYF
many	TRBJ2-2	TRBD2	TRBV5-4	CASSPASGWRGTGELFF
.	TRBJ2-7	.	TRBV7-6	CASSLEATASYEQYF
many	TRBJ1-5	.	TRBV12-3/TRBV12-4	CASSSTGGNQPQHF
.	TRBJ2-2	.	TRBV6-5	CASSYGGSGELSF
.	TRBJ2-7	TRBD1	TRBV18	CASSPLGTGGHEQYF
.	TRBJ2-5	.	TRBV19	CASSRRTAETQYF
.	TRBJ1-1	.	TRBV6-2/TRBV6-3	CASSGRAFF
many	TRBJ2-5	.	TRBV11-3	CASSLGPQETQYF
.	TRBJ2-7	TRBD2	TRBV19	CASSIRGTSGISYEQYF
.	TRBJ2-1	TRBD2	TRBV6-2/TRBV6-3	CASSYWTSGNEQFF
many	TRBJ2-2	TRBD1	TRBV18	CASSPAGGSTGELFF
many	TRBJ2-2	.	TRBV28	CASSRRTGHLSAGELFF
.	TRBJ2-5	.	TRBV13	CASSLLGGPTQETQYF
many	TRBJ1-1	.	TRBV7-2	CASSPGSVTEAFF
.	TRBJ2-5	TRBD1	TRBV20-1	CSAAPGTGGRETQYF
many	TRBJ1-5	TRBD1	TRBV28	CASSFYDRGHGQPQHF
.	TRBJ1-5	TRBD1	TRBV15	CATSSGQGAVQPQHF
.	TRBJ1-1	.	TRBV11-1	CASSQENNMNTEAFF
many	TRBJ1-1	.	TRBV19	CASGRAKNTEAFF
many	TRBJ2-7	TRBD1	TRBV11-2	CASSSVGGQGSYEQYF
many	TRBJ1-2	.	TRBV6-1	CASSGTVNYGYTF
many	TRBJ1-5	.	TRBV7-2	CASSLGGRSNQPQHF
many	TRBJ1-1	.	TRBV25-1	CASSESQGRGKNTEAFF
.	TRBJ1-6	.	TRBV30	CAWSRKAVRVSLHF
few	TRBJ2-7	.	TRBV20-1	CSAKSGGTHYEQYF
many	TRBJ1-2	.	TRBV24-1	CATSDPPDGYGYTF
many	TRBJ2-2	.	TRBV6-5	CASSWGVRTGELFF
few	TRBJ1-1	TRBD1	TRBV7-2	CASGARQGRNTEAFF
many	TRBJ1-2	.	TRBV4-3	CASSQEPNYGYTF
many	TRBJ2-5	TRBD1	TRBV11-2	CASSLLPGQGLETQYF
.	TRBJ2-3	TRBD2	TRBV3-1	CASSRPAGLAGTDTQYF
.	TRBJ2-2	.	TRBV6-1	CASTLGTRGGTGELFF
.	TRBJ2-3	TRBD2	TRBV9	CASSVAGGGVLSGTQYF
.	TRBJ2-1	.	TRBV29-1	CSVEDLVGARSYNEQFF
many	TRBJ1-1	.	TRBV30	CAWGHGLSTEAFF
.	TRBJ2-5	.	TRBV12-3/TRBV12-4	CASSRDFPKYF
many	TRBJ2-3	.	TRBV7-2	CASSLLDYLTDTQYF
many	TRBJ1-1	.	TRBV19	CASSTRQGITEAFF
.	TRBJ2-7	.	TRBV10-1	CASSEYTSPEEQYF